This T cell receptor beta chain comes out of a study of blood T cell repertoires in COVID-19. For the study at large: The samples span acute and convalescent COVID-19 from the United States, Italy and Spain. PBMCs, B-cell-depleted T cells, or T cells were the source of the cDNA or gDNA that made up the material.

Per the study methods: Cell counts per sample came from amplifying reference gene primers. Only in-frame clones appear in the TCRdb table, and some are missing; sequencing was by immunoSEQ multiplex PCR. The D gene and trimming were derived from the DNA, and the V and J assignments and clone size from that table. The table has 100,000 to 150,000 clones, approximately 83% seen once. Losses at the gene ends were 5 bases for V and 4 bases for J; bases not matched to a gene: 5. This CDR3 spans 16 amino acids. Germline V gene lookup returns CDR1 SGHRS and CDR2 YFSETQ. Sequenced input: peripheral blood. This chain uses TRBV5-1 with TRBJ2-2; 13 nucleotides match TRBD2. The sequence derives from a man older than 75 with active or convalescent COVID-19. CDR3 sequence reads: CASSWTSGSGTGELFF. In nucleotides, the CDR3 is TGCGCCAGCAGTTGGACTAGCGGGAGTGGCACCGGGGAGCTGTTTTTT.